Following are 4 T cell receptor beta chains from one sample sequenced in a study of T cell responses to AZD1222 COVID-19 vaccine. Generated by immunoSEQ multiplex PCR, the TCRdb table keeps only in-frame clones and is missing some. The repertoire holds around 78,000 clones, with less than 95% as singletons. Sequencing used peripheral blood, obtained 28 days after the second AZD1222 dose. The receptors derive from an adult who received the AZD1222 COVID-19 vaccine.

This chain connects TRBV12-3 or TRBV12-4 to TRBJ1-2, with TRBD1 identical over 7 bases. J gave up 8 bases and V 5 bases, and 5 bases lay outside the gene matches. The CDR3 runs 12 residues. CDR3 amino acids: CASSQDRIGYTF. The CDR3 bases are TGTGCCAGCAGTCAGGACAGGATCGGCTACACCTTC.

This rearrangement joins TRBV7-8 to TRBJ2-7, with 8 bases matching TRBD1. Germline V gene data show CDR1 as SGHVS and CDR2 as FQNEAQ. The V and J ends lost 6 bases and 2 bases, in that order; junction bases with no gene match: 15. The CDR3 loop spans 17 amino acids. CDR3 nucleotide sequence: TGTGCCAGCAGTTCTAGTCCGACAGGGGAGCAACCCTACGAGCAGTACTTC. This translates into CASSSSPTGEQPYEQYF. Combining the CDR3 with reference TRBV7-8 and TRBJ2-7 gives the whole variable domain GAGVSQSPRYKVAKRGQDVALRCDPISGHVSLFWYQQALGQGPEFLTYFQNEAQLDKSGLPSDRFFAERPEGSVSTLKIQRTQQEDSAVYLCASSSSPTGEQPYEQYFGPGTRLTVT.

This clone appeared a single time. The chain has TRBV27 and TRBJ2-7; 7 nucleotides align to TRBD1. The CDR3 contains 15 residues. CDR1 is MNHEY and CDR2 is SMNVEV in the germline V gene (reference sequence). With V trimmed by 0 bases and J by 4 bases, 6 bases remained unmatched. CDR3 protein: CASSLSGDSLYEQYF. The CDR3 DNA sequence: TGTGCCAGCAGTTTATCGGGGGACAGTTTATACGAGCAGTACTTC.

The genes are TRBV11-3 and TRBJ2-1, with 9 bases aligning to TRBD1. The V and J ends lost 4 bases and 8 bases, in that order; junction bases with no gene match: 9. The CDR3 covers 15 residues. CDR1 is SGHNT and CDR2 is YENEEA in the germline V gene. CDR3 DNA: TGTGCCAGCAGCTGGCCGGGACAGGGCGACGATGAGCAGTTCTTC. It encodes CASSWPGQGDDEQFF.